This T cell receptor (beta chain) was captured in a study of cytomegalovirus exposure and HLA in healthy donors. Study-wide results and limits: V- and J-gene trimming of TCR beta was linked (in a later analysis) to a missense DCLRE1C variant. The study flagged 150 to 200 TCR beta chains as cytomegalovirus-associated. Previously analyzed data showed that most TCR beta V segments were productive at a frequency of about 87% or about 30%.

The ends were cut back, 5 bases at V and 5 bases at J, with 8 bases in the middle. The CDR3 loop spans 12 amino acids. Germline CDR1 and CDR2: MNHEY and SMNVEV (reference sequence). The primer mix had 60 Vbeta and 13 Jbeta primers. How the authors handled the data: A follow-up analysis tallied tens of millions of unique TCR beta chains, 8.5 million to 14 million shared. Sequenced by immunoSEQ multiplex PCR; TCRdb stores in-frame clones only, minus some. From that table come the V and J calls and clone size; the DNA was used to work out D and trimming. The data hold around 100,000 clones, with roughly 70% observed a single time. On this clone: Its cognate antigen is unknown.

The sample comprised PBMCs. V and J are TRBV27 and TRBJ2-3; tentative D call: TRBD1 (5 bases). This receptor was obtained from a man over 45 in good health and CMV-seronegative. In DNA form, the CDR3 reads TGTGCCAGCAGTCCCCAGGGAGATACGCAGTATTTT. Protein: CASSPQGDTQYF.